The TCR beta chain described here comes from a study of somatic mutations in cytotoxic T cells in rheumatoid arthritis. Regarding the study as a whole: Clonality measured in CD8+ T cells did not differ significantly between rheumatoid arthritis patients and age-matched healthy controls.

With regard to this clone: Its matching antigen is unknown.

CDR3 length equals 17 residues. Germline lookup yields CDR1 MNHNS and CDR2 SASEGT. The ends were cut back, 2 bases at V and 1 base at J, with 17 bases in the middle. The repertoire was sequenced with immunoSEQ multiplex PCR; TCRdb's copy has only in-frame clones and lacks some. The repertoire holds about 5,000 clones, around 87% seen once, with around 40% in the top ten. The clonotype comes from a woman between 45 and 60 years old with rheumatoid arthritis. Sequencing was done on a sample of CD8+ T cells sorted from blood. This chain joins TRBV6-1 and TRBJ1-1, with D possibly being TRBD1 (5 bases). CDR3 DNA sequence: TGTGCCAGCAGTGAATTAGGGTCTAGACAGAAGAACACTGAAGCTTTCTTT. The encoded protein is CASSELGSRQKNTEAFF.